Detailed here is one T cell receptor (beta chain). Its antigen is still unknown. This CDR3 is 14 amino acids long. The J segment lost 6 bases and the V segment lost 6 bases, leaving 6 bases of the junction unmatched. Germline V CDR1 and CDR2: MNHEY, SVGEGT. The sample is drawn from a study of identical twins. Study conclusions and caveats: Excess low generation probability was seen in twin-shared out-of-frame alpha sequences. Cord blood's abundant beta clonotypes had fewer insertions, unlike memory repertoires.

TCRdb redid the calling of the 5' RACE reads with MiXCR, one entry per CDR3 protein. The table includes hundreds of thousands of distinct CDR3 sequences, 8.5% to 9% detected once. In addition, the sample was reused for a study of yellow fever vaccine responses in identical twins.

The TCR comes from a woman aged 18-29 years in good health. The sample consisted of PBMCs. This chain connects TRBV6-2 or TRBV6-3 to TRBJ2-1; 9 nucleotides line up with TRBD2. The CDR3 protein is CASRPGLALNEQFF. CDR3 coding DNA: TGTGCCAGCAGACCGGGACTAGCCCTCAATGAGCAGTTCTTC.